This TCR beta chain was recovered during a study of cytomegalovirus exposure and HLA in healthy donors. Across the study: An early release of data contained about 85 million unique TCRs, which came from HLA-typed donors.

Study results and limitations: Researchers reported from a later analysis that most CMV-associated TCR beta chains appeared HLA-restricted. Highly shared variants forming one cluster were likely a sequencing artifact.

Of note for this clone: Its matching antigen is unknown.

This CDR3 has 14 amino acids. Trimming at V came to 11 bases and at J to 4 bases, leaving 10 bases not matched to a gene. Germline values: CDR1 SGHTA, CDR2 FQGNSA. Researchers ran the PCR with 60 Vbeta and 13 Jbeta primers. TCRdb's copy holds only in-frame clones and misses some; the assay was immunoSEQ multiplex PCR. The sample shows some 150,000 clones, 76% of them seen only once. The gene calls are TRBV7-2 and TRBJ2-2; TRBD2 matches 7 bases. Sequencing used PBMCs. The sequence was obtained from a woman in her thirties or forties in good health and CMV-seronegative. The CDR3 loop reads CAHKGPGGTGELFF. The CDR3 DNA sequence: TGTGCCCACAAGGGGCCGGGAGGCACCGGGGAGCTGTTTTTT. Complete variable domain (other parts from reference TRBV7-2 and TRBJ2-2): GAGVSQSPSNKVTEKGKDVELRCDPISGHTALYWYRQSLGQGLEFLIYFQGNSAPDKSGLPSDRFSAERTGGSVSTLTIQRTQQEDSAVYLCAHKGPGGTGELFFGEGSRLTVL.